These 2 T cell receptor beta chains share one sample of origin, sequenced in a study of T-cell memory formation after mild COVID-19. TCRdb re-called the 5' RACE reads with MiXCR, one entry per CDR3 protein. Among around 530,000 distinct CDR3 sequences listed, less than 25% were seen once. The specimen was PBMCs or a T cell subset sorted from them (not recorded which). All receptors come from an adult woman who had mild COVID-19 (a few samples of this study predate the infection). Cell type and time point are not known.

The gene calls are TRBV7-9 and TRBJ2-4; tentatively, D is TRBD2 (5 bases). The CDR3 has 15 residues. Germline assignment: CDR1 SEHNR and CDR2 FQNEAQ (reference sequence). The germline V and J ends were trimmed by 4 bases and 8 bases, with 18 bases remaining between them. In nucleotides, the CDR3 is TGTGCCAGCAGCTCACTCCTATATGGGCGGGACATTCAGTACTTC. Translation gives CASSSLLYGRDIQYF.

V gene TRBV24-1 combines with J gene TRBJ2-3; 7 bases line up with TRBD1. The V and J ends lost 2 bases and 0 bases, in that order; junction bases with no gene match: 7. The CDR3 extends over 17 amino acids. In germline, CDR1 is KGHDR, CDR2 SFDVKD. Here the CDR3 reads CATSDSEGAPSTDTQYF. CDR3 nucleotide sequence: TGTGCCACCAGTGATTCCGAGGGGGCACCTAGCACAGATACGCAGTATTTT.